This TCR beta chain was sequenced for a study of control samples from healthy donors and cancer patients. V gave up 2 bases and J gave up 0 bases, with 10 bases separating them. The CDR3 totals 15 residues. Germline CDR1 ENHRY, CDR2 SYGVKD. Clones were sequenced by immunoSEQ multiplex PCR, and TCRdb holds only the in-frame ones, with some missing. The table records 75,000 to 95,000 clones, 90% to 95% of them present only once. The genes are TRBV10-3 and TRBJ1-1; D gene unclear. The sequence came from a woman younger than 45 in good health. Sequenced: blood. CDR3 coding DNA: TGTGCCATCAGTGAGAGAATAACCATGAACACTGAAGCTTTCTTT. It encodes CAISERITMNTEAFF.